What follows describes a single T cell receptor (beta chain). Its matching antigen is unknown. All trial patients relapsed after autologous stem cell transplantation. This sample stems from a study of PD-1 blockade in classical Hodgkin lymphoma. The study's findings and limits: By C4D1, CD4+ diversity increased significantly, especially in complete responders.

Germline CDR1 is LNHDA and CDR2 is SQIVND (reference sequence). Trimming shortened V by 5 bases and J by 9 bases, and 23 bases separated the two germline ends. This CDR3 has 16 amino acids. TCRdb's table, derived via immunoSEQ multiplex PCR, lists solely in-frame clones and lacks some. The repertoire consists of 20,000 to 25,000 clones, with about three quarters occurring once and the leading ten covering about 15%. This chain links TRBV19 with TRBJ2-1; perhaps TRBD2 as D (7 bases). Sequencing was performed on peripheral blood mononuclear cells (PBMCs), taken before the second cycle of nivolumab. The sequence derives from a human donor with classical Hodgkin lymphoma. The CDR3, as DNA: TGTGCCAGTAGTCCACTGACGGGGGGCGGGGTAGGTGAGCAGTTCTTC. It encodes CASSPLTGGGVGEQFF.